The 5 T cell receptor beta chains presented below share a single source sample, sequenced in a study of blood T cells in healthy people across ages (dated by TCRdb to the mid-2010s). Library creation used 5' RACE. A second about 7 to 11 cycle PCR used a sample-barcoded 5' primer and a J-beta primer mix. TCRdb reran the public reads through fastp at Q25 and MiXCR, keeping productive beta chains. Rows with a matching CDR3 protein are joined into one entry that keeps the most common DNA and genes. The sample has 1.5 million to 2 million distinct CDR3 sequences on record, about 39% of them singletons. Jointly, the top ten make up 23% of the sample. The material sequenced was blood. All receptors come from a human donor in good health.

V gene TRBV4-3 combines with J gene TRBJ2-3; TRBD2 agrees at 8 bases. V gave up 0 bases and J gave up 2 bases; unmatched junction bases: 7. The CDR3 extends over 17 amino acids. Germline V CDR1 and CDR2: LGHNA, YSLEER. The CDR3, as DNA: TGCGCCAGCAGCCAAGACATCCTTAGCGGGGTCACAGATACGCAGTATTTT. Its protein is CASSQDILSGVTDTQYF.

This clonotype was counted a few times. The rearrangement uses TRBV5-1 and TRBJ2-1, with a weak D call TRBD1 (6 bases). The CDR3 runs to 14 residues. Trimming shortened V by 2 bases and J by 6 bases, and 12 bases separated the two germline ends. CDR1 and CDR2 (germline): SGHRS, YFSETQ. The CDR3 DNA reads as TGCGCCAGCAGCTTATATGACAGGAGCAATGAGCAGTTCTTC. Amino acids: CASSLYDRSNEQFF.

This clonotype was observed a single time. This chain joins TRBV7-2 and TRBJ2-2; TRBD2 aligns across 15 bases. V trimming: 0 bases; J trimming: 3 bases; junction bases outside the gene matches: 8. CDR3 length equals 20 residues. Germline lookup yields CDR1 SGHTA and CDR2 FQGNSA. This CDR3 is CASSLALRTSGGADTGELFF. The CDR3 nucleotides are TGTGCCAGCAGCTTAGCGCTTAGGACTAGCGGGGGGGCCGACACCGGGGAGCTGTTTTTT.

J is TRBJ2-7 and V is TRBV28, with TRBD1 identical over 7 bases. The CDR3 consists of 14 residues. Germline CDR1 reads MDHEN; CDR2 reads SYDVKM. Trimming cost V 7 bases and J 3 bases; bases outside gene matches: 9. The CDR3 spells CASTQRGTVYEQYF. CDR3 sequence (DNA): TGTGCCAGCACTCAAAGGGGGACAGTCTACGAGCAGTACTTC.

This clonotype was detected only a few times. This chain connects TRBV6-6 to TRBJ1-2, with D tentatively TRBD1 (5 bases). CDR1 and CDR2 (germline): MNHNY, SVGAGI (reference sequence). V was clipped by 0 bases and J by 3 bases, with 11 bases between them. The CDR3 is 15 amino acids. The CDR3 coding sequence is TGTGCCAGCAGTTACTCGTTCAGGGCAGACTATGGCTACACCTTC. Its protein product is CASSYSFRADYGYTF.